This TCR beta chain was identified in a study of naive CD8 T cells in extremely preterm neonates listed by TCRdb under 2017. In the study overall: The study compared the TCRbeta CDR3 repertoires of sorted naive CD8+ T cells among four age groups: extremely preterm neonates, term neonates, young children and adults. Results and caveats for the whole study, not just this receptor: A small sample size and variable productive template counts among preterm samples were noted by the authors as limitations. To track T cell development within individuals, the authors urged prospective longitudinal studies of preterm and term neonates. Compared with the older groups, preterm CDR3s were shorter and closer to germline, carrying fewer N additions and showing less junctional trimming. Preterm neonates shared more CDR3 nucleotide sequences (around 2.7%) than term neonates (roughly 0.4%), young children (around 0.03%) and adults (roughly 0.01%). Preterm neonates showed significantly lower iChao1 richness than every other age group (p < 0.05) along with an even clone distribution, indicating a less rich repertoire.

Trimming takes 3 bases from V and 3 bases from J, and the germline ends sit 3 bases apart. The CDR3, cysteine through phenylalanine, is 13 amino acids long. Only the CDR3 DNA is retained, 39 bases long and in frame from the first base. Reading the germline V gene gives CDR1 LGHNA and CDR2 YSLEER. Preterm samples came from a handful of extremely preterm deliveries at roughly 22-27 weeks of gestation. The study excluded pregnancies involving fetal demise, active maternal HSV infection or known maternal HIV infection. A FACSAria III cell sorter was used to sort live, Annexin V-negative naive CD8+ T cells (CD3+CD8+CD45RA+CCR7+). Each sample yielded between roughly 19,000 and 110,000 sorted naive CD8+ T cells. Preassembled standardized sampling kits were used to collect mixed venous-arterial cord blood. Cord blood was held at room temperature and processed no more than 4 hours after collection. Ficoll-Paque density gradient centrifugation of diluted blood was used to isolate mononuclear cells. Mononuclear cells were cryopreserved in about 10% DMSO with about 90% FBS and stored long term at -150°C before sorting. Annexin V and antibodies against CD3, CD8, CCR7 and CD45RA were used to stain the thawed cells. Genomic DNA was extracted from snap-frozen sorted cell pellets with the DNeasy Blood and Tissue Kit.

About this clone itself: The antigen this receptor binds is unknown. Base qualities are not at hand, and no much larger clone is one base apart.

A two-step, bias-controlled multiplex PCR was used to amplify TCRbeta CDR3 regions from genomic DNA. Primers specific for every TRBV and TRBJ gene segment were included in the multiplex PCR. TCRbeta repertoire data were generated with the immunoSEQ Assay. In the original analysis: A relative-frequency ratio and a modified nearest-neighbor algorithm were applied to filter and cluster reads so that closely related sequences were merged. IMGT annotation was followed for the assignment of V, D and J genes to CDR3 sequences. Template counts were normalized for PCR amplification bias and quantified against synthetic TCR CDR3 analog sequences. Only unique productive sequences, defined as in-frame CDR3 sequences without stop codons, were included in the analyses. Clonality, defined as 1 minus Pielou's evenness, and iChao1 richness were computed with the immunoSEQ Analyzer software. JMP was used for statistical testing, with Student's t-test or a non-parametric test applied depending on Shapiro-Wilk normality results. TCRdb obtained this table from immuneACCESS and retained in-frame rearrangements with V and J assigned. These tables miss some clones; where compared with another copy, unresolved V genes account for less than half of the shortfall, and the remainder is unexplained. V and J calls and clone size follow that table, whereas D and trimming were derived from the DNA. This sample lists 20,000 to 30,000 clones; more than 70% were detected once. Approximately 0.92% of the sample is held by the ten biggest clonotypes.

Sequencing used naive CD8+ T cells from cord blood. The V and J genes are TRBV4-3 and TRBJ2-6; no confident D gene assignment can be made. This sequence originates from a boy who was born preterm. CDR3 protein: CASSQGGANVLTF. The DNA is TGCGCCAGCAGCCAGGGTGGGGCCAACGTCCTGACTTTC.